These 27 T cell receptor beta chains came from one sample sequenced in a study of shared clonotypes between healthy human individuals. Terminally differentiated effector memory CD45RA+ cells were excluded by CCR7 positive selection of CD45RO-negative cells. Generated by immunoSEQ multiplex PCR, the TCRdb table keeps only in-frame clones and is missing some. The table records roughly 2,000,000 clones, over 85% of them present only once. The sample was naive CD8+ T cells sorted from blood. All receptors derive from a man aged 18-30 years in good health.

The chain links TRBV4-3 to TRBJ2-7; 13 nucleotides line up with TRBD2. The CDR3 is 15 residues long. V was pared by 1 base and J by 5 bases, with 2 bases of the junction left unmatched. Germline assignment: CDR1 LGHNA and CDR2 YSLEER. The chain's CDR3 is CASSQALAGGHEQYF. The CDR3 DNA reads TGCGCCAGCAGCCAAGCACTAGCGGGAGGGCACGAGCAGTACTTC.

V usage is TRBV2 and J usage is TRBJ1-4; no firm D call. Trimming cost V 3 bases and J 4 bases, with 6 bases left between them. The CDR3 contains 13 residues. Germline CDR1 SNHLY, CDR2 FYNNEI. This CDR3 is CASSDLDNEKLFF. The CDR3 nucleotides read TGTGCCAGCAGTGACTTAGATAATGAAAAACTGTTTTTT.

The chain has TRBV7-9 and TRBJ2-7, with D possibly being TRBD1 (6 bases). CDR1 is SEHNR and CDR2 is FQNEAQ in the germline V gene (reference sequence). The V end lost 5 bases, the J end lost 6 bases, and 11 bases lay between the germline ends. CDR3 length: 12 amino acids. The CDR3 sequence: CASSTGSGEQYF. The DNA of the CDR3 is TGTGCCAGCAGCACAGGGAGTGGCGAGCAGTACTTC.

The V and J genes are TRBV6-4 and TRBJ2-1; weak D call: TRBD2 (6 bases). V shed 0 bases and J shed 3 bases, with 12 bases lying between them. Germline V gene data show CDR1 as MRHNA and CDR2 as SNTAGT. The CDR3 has 16 residues. Here the CDR3 DNA reads TGTGCCAGCAGTGACTCTATCAATAGCGGCTACAATGAGCAGTTCTTC. Translating it yields CASSDSINSGYNEQFF.

This chain joins TRBV27 and TRBJ2-1; TRBD1 matches at 10 bases. CDR3 length: 15 amino acids. V shed 6 bases, J shed 9 bases, and the junction held 11 bases outside the gene matches. The germline V gene encodes CDR1 MNHEY and CDR2 SMNVEV (reference sequence). The CDR3 DNA is TGTGCCAGCAGCCTCGGGACAGGGGTTTATAGTGAGCAGTTCTTC. Translating gives CASSLGTGVYSEQFF.

The gene calls are TRBV5-1 and TRBJ2-5; 12 bases agree with TRBD1. The CDR3 length is 17 residues. The germline CDR1 and CDR2 sequences are SGHRS and YFSETQ. V was clipped by 0 bases and J by 1 base; unmatched bases: 4. The CDR3 loop is CASSLGDRGPLQETQYF. Written as DNA, the CDR3 is TGCGCCAGCAGCTTGGGGGACAGGGGGCCGCTCCAAGAGACCCAGTACTTC. Full variable domain (remainder filled in from reference TRBV5-1 and TRBJ2-5): KAGVTQTPRYLIKTRGQQVTLSCSPISGHRSVSWYQQTPGQGLQFLFEYFSETQRNKGNFPGRFSGRQFSNSRSEMNVSTLELGDSALYLCASSLGDRGPLQETQYFGPGTRLLVL.

This sequence joins TRBV4-2 and TRBJ2-7; D possibly corresponds to TRBD1 (5 bases). Germline CDR1 LGHNA, CDR2 YNFKEQ. The CDR3 is 15 amino acids. Trimming took 5 bases from V and 5 from J, leaving 19 bases between them. DNA of the CDR3: TGTGCCAGCAGCACTACCGAGCAGGGTGTACACGAGCAGTACTTC. Translation: CASSTTEQGVHEQYF.

The chain couples TRBV2 to TRBJ2-5, with D maybe TRBD2 (6 bases). The CDR3 has 16 amino acids. Trimming took off 7 bases at V and 3 bases at J, with 21 bases between the two ends. Germline values: CDR1 SNHLY, CDR2 FYNNEI. The CDR3 DNA is TGTGCCAGCACCGAATGGGATGGAGGGTTTAAAGAGACCCAGTACTTC. Protein product: CASTEWDGGFKETQYF.

The chain employs TRBV27 and TRBJ1-2, with 8 positions matching TRBD1. Trimming cost V 5 bases and J 7 bases; bases outside gene matches: 6. CDR1 and CDR2 from the germline V gene are MNHEY and SMNVEV (reference sequence). The CDR3 loop spans 13 amino acids. This CDR3 reads CASSPRTGSGYTF. The CDR3 DNA reads TGTGCCAGCAGTCCAAGGACAGGGTCTGGCTACACCTTC.

This chain connects TRBV27 to TRBJ1-1; D gene unclear. In germline, CDR1 is MNHEY, CDR2 SMNVEV (reference sequence). The CDR3 contains 13 residues. Trimming shortened V by 5 bases and J by 1 base, and 8 bases separated the two germline ends. CDR3 sequence (DNA): TGTGCCAGCAGTCAATTCAAGAACACTGAAGCTTTCTTT. Encoded protein: CASSQFKNTEAFF.

The chain carries TRBV7-2 and TRBJ2-1; 7 bases are a match to TRBD2. V lost 6 bases, J lost 5 bases, and 13 bases stayed unmatched. The CDR3 loop spans 16 amino acids. Germline CDR1 SGHTA, CDR2 FQGNSA. This chain's CDR3 is CASSYVASSGDNEQFF. CDR3 in DNA: TGTGCCAGCAGTTACGTCGCGTCTAGCGGTGACAATGAGCAGTTCTTC.

The V call is TRBV30, the J call TRBJ2-3, with D possibly TRBD1 on 6 matching bases. There are 16 residues in the CDR3. From germline, CDR1 is GTSNPN and CDR2 SVGIG (reference sequence). Trimming took off 0 bases at V and 7 bases at J, with 20 bases between the two ends. In nucleotides, the CDR3 is TGTGCCTGGAGTGTGGACGACCGGGACATGTCGTATACGCAGTATTTT. It yields the protein CAWSVDDRDMSYTQYF.

This chain joins TRBV5-1 and TRBJ2-7, with D possibly called TRBD1 or TRBD2 (6 bases each). The germline gives CDR1 SGHRS, CDR2 YFSETQ. Trimming left V 0 bases short and J 0 bases short, with 13 bases between. The CDR3 totals 16 residues. For the CDR3, the DNA is TGCGCCAGCAGCTTGGTATGGGGGGCCAGCTCCTACGAGCAGTACTTC. It specifies CASSLVWGASSYEQYF. Drawing the rest from reference TRBV5-1 and TRBJ2-7, the complete variable domain is KAGVTQTPRYLIKTRGQQVTLSCSPISGHRSVSWYQQTPGQGLQFLFEYFSETQRNKGNFPGRFSGRQFSNSRSEMNVSTLELGDSALYLCASSLVWGASSYEQYFGPGTRLTVT.

This clone was observed once. The chain recombines TRBV10-3 with TRBJ2-3; D gene ambiguous. The germline V gene encodes CDR1 ENHRY and CDR2 SYGVKD. V lost 2 bases, J lost 2 bases, and 11 bases lay in between. This CDR3 spans 15 amino acids. As DNA, the CDR3 is TGTGCCATCAGTGAGACTCAGGTCTACACAGATACGCAGTATTTT. The encoded protein is CAISETQVYTDTQYF.

The chain is built from TRBV10-2 and TRBJ1-3; 8 bases are a match to TRBD1. Germline V lookup: CDR1 WSHSY, CDR2 SAAADI. The CDR3 has 16 residues. V gave up 6 bases and J gave up 8 bases; unmatched junction bases: 15. The CDR3 nucleotides are TGCGCCAGCAGCCCCGGTGCAGGGGGCTTGGAAGACACCATATATTTT. Protein product: CASSPGAGGLEDTIYF.

The CDR3 nucleotides read TGCGCCAGCAGCTTGGGGGACCCCACAGATACGCAGTATTTT. It translates to CASSLGDPTDTQYF. The gene calls are TRBV5-1 and TRBJ2-3, with D tentatively TRBD1 or TRBD2 (5 bases each). Trimming shortened V by 0 bases and J by 2 bases, and 7 bases separated the two germline ends. CDR3 length: 14 amino acids. Per germline, CDR1 SGHRS and CDR2 YFSETQ.

This chain uses TRBV4-1 with TRBJ1-5; no reliable D call. Trimming took off 1 base at V and 5 bases at J, with 15 bases between the two ends. The CDR3 has 16 amino acids. Germline V gives CDR1 MGHRA, CDR2 YSYEKL. CDR3 in DNA: TGCGCCAGCAGCCAAGGAGGTTCCCCCTTCGATCAGCCCCAGCATTTT. Amino acid sequence: CASSQGGSPFDQPQHF.

This CDR3 is CAISESITIDGYTF. CDR3 nucleotides: TGTGCCATCAGTGAGTCCATCACAATCGATGGCTACACCTTC. This rearrangement joins TRBV10-3 to TRBJ1-2; D uncertain. The V end lost 0 bases, the J end lost 6 bases, and 11 bases lay between the germline ends. The CDR3 runs to 14 residues. Germline lookup yields CDR1 ENHRY and CDR2 SYGVKD.

The DNA of the CDR3 is TGTGCCAGCTCACCACCGTCCCCAGGGGGCCATGGCTACACCTTC. This sequence encodes CASSPPSPGGHGYTF. The chain uses TRBV18 and TRBJ1-2; 8 bases line up with TRBD1. Germline CDR1 KGHSH, CDR2 LQKENI. The V segment lost 0 bases and the J segment 6 bases; nucleotides outside the gene matches: 6. The CDR3 totals 15 residues.

This clone was observed a single time. The sample has other DNA sequences that encode this CDR3 too. The chain links TRBV7-2 to TRBJ2-1, with D perhaps given as TRBD1 or TRBD2 (5 bases each). The CDR3 consists of 13 residues. The ends were cut back, 5 bases at V and 4 bases at J, with 9 bases in the middle. From germline, CDR1 is SGHTA and CDR2 FQGNSA. DNA of the CDR3: TGTGCCAGCAGCCCGGGACCTTACAATGAGCAGTTCTTC. Translating gives CASSPGPYNEQFF. The whole variable domain, filled in from reference TRBV7-2 and TRBJ2-1, reads GAGVSQSPSNKVTEKGKDVELRCDPISGHTALYWYRQSLGQGLEFLIYFQGNSAPDKSGLPSDRFSAERTGGSVSTLTIQRTQQEDSAVYLCASSPGPYNEQFFGPGTRLTVL.

The CDR3 region has the DNA TGTGCCAGCAGTGATCAAAGGACAAAAGAGACCCAGTACTTC. Its translation is CASSDQRTKETQYF. J is TRBJ2-5 and V is TRBV2; D perhaps matches TRBD1 (5 bases). The germline V gene has CDR1 SNHLY and CDR2 FYNNEI. The CDR3 is 14 amino acids. The V and J ends lost 3 bases and 3 bases respectively, with 11 bases between them. Looking up the rest from reference TRBV2 and TRBJ2-5 gives the full variable domain: EPEVTQTPSHQVTQMGQEVILRCVPISNHLYFYWYRQILGQKVEFLVSFYNNEISEKSEIFDDQFSVERPDGSNFTLKIRSTKLEDSAMYFCASSDQRTKETQYFGPGTRLLVL.

This CDR3 is CASSGRNTGELFF. CDR3 DNA sequence: TGTGCCAGCAGCGGCAGGAACACCGGGGAGCTGTTTTTT. J is TRBJ2-2 and V is TRBV7-6; D remains unclear. This CDR3 has 13 amino acids. The germline CDR1 and CDR2 sequences are SGHVS and FNYEAQ. The V gene lost 5 bases and the J gene lost 1 base, with 5 bases spanning the gap.

The rearrangement links TRBV6-6 to TRBJ2-5; a possible D gene is TRBD1 (6 bases). V lost 5 bases and J 1 base, leaving 17 bases between the germline ends. Germline CDR1 and CDR2: MNHNY and SVGAGI (reference sequence). The CDR3 runs 16 residues. The CDR3 loop is CASSQVTDSAQETQYF. The CDR3 DNA sequence: TGTGCCAGCAGTCAAGTAACGGACAGTGCCCAAGAGACCCAGTACTTC.

On this clone itself: This sample also contains other DNA sequences that code for the same CDR3. The chain couples TRBV4-3 to TRBJ2-7; D ambiguous. The CDR3 has 13 amino acids. Between the trimmed V and J ends, which lost 3 bases and 3 bases, there was a span of 9 bases. Looked up from germline, CDR1 is LGHNA and CDR2 is YSLEER. The CDR3 bases are TGCGCCAGCAGCCAGGGGTTGGGCTACGAGCAGTACTTC. Its protein product is CASSQGLGYEQYF.

The V gene is TRBV7-2, the J gene TRBJ2-7; D not certain. Germline CDR1 and CDR2: SGHTA and FQGNSA. The CDR3 has 17 amino acids. The germline V and J ends were trimmed by 6 bases and 1 base, with 22 bases remaining between them. The CDR3 loop is CASSPPPEYESSYEQYF. DNA for the CDR3: TGTGCCAGCAGTCCCCCGCCCGAGTACGAGTCGTCCTACGAGCAGTACTTC.

Here the CDR3 DNA reads TGTGCCAGCAGTTCTGACCCTGGGGCTCGGCCCGAGACCCAGTACTTC. Its translation is CASSSDPGARPETQYF. This chain uses TRBV6-5 with TRBJ2-5; maybe TRBD1 (5 bases). Trimming pared 4 bases from V and 5 bases from J, leaving 20 bases between. Germline CDR1 is MNHEY and CDR2 is SVGAGI. The CDR3 loop spans 16 amino acids.

The chain links TRBV7-6 to TRBJ2-5; D may be TRBD1 or TRBD2 (6 bases each). This CDR3 spans 16 amino acids. Germline V gene sequence: CDR1 SGHVS, CDR2 FNYEAQ. With 4 bases removed from V and 2 bases from J, the gap between germline ends came to 17 bases. This CDR3 reads CASSWGVAGAQETQYF. The CDR3 region has the DNA TGTGCCAGCAGCTGGGGGGTGGCAGGGGCACAAGAGACCCAGTACTTC.